The 22 T cell receptor beta chains presented below share a single source sample, sequenced in a study of blood T cell repertoires in COVID-19 (dated by TCRdb to the early 2020s). The library was generated by the immunoSEQ multiplex PCR assay. TCRdb provides this immuneACCESS table in a form limited to in-frame rearrangements. Some clones are lacking; in checked studies, under half of them reflect an unresolved V gene, and why the rest are absent is not known. This sample lists fewer than 250,000 clones; about 90% were detected once. The ten largest make up approximately 2.5% of the sample. What was sequenced was peripheral blood. These TCRs come from a man under 40 with COVID-19, enrolled during active disease.

This chain connects TRBV5-4 to TRBJ2-2, with D possibly matching TRBD1 (6 bases). CDR1 and CDR2 from the germline V gene are SGHNT and YYREEE (reference sequence). CDR3 length equals 16 residues. Trimming removed 1 base from V and 0 bases from J, with 10 bases in between. The DNA for the CDR3 is TGTGCCAGCAGCTTGCAGGGGTACGCGAACACCGGGGAGCTGTTTTTT. It encodes CASSLQGYANTGELFF.

The CDR3 nucleotides read TGTGCCACCAGTGACCTCTGGTCTAGCGGGAGATTGGGGACCGGGGAGCTGTTTTTT. Protein: CATSDLWSSGRLGTGELFF. This chain links TRBV24-1 with TRBJ2-2, with 10 bases fitting TRBD2. This CDR3 is built from 19 residues. The junction had 15 bases not matched to a gene; V was cut back by 4 bases and J by 5 bases. The germline V gene encodes CDR1 KGHDR and CDR2 SFDVKD.

The rearrangement uses TRBV13 and TRBJ1-5; D remains ambiguous. Trimming stripped 0 bases from V and 4 bases from J, with 13 bases between. The CDR3 extends over 16 amino acids. Per the germline V gene, CDR1 is PRHDT and CDR2 is FYEKMQ (reference sequence). CDR3 bases: TGTGCCAGCAGCTTAGGGGCTCGGGGTAGGAATCAGCCCCAGCATTTT. This codes for CASSLGARGRNQPQHF.

This clone was seen just once. The chain uses TRBV6-2 or TRBV6-3 and TRBJ2-6; the D gene is possibly TRBD2 (5 bases). The germline gives CDR1 MNHEY, CDR2 SVGEGT. Deletions cut 6 bases from V and 3 bases from J, with 12 bases between. This CDR3 is built from 15 residues. CDR3 in DNA: TGTGCCAGCAGCCCCCGGACTCGTGGGGCCAACGTCCTGACTTTC. This gives the protein CASSPRTRGANVLTF.

V and J are TRBV18 and TRBJ2-1, with 8 bases lining up with TRBD1. Germline V lookup: CDR1 KGHSH, CDR2 LQKENI. This CDR3 is built from 18 residues. Losses at the gene ends were 3 bases for V and 4 bases for J; bases not matched to a gene: 14. The CDR3 sequence: CASSPNRQGTTIYNEQFF. The CDR3 region has the DNA TGTGCCAGCTCACCGAACCGACAGGGGACCACTATATACAATGAGCAGTTCTTC.

The DNA of the CDR3 is TGTGCCAGCAGTAAGACTAGCGAGCAAAACATTCAGTACTTC. As protein: CASSKTSEQNIQYF. This chain uses TRBV6-6 with TRBJ2-4, with 8 bases matching TRBD2. The CDR3 totals 14 residues. The trim removed 5 bases at V and 5 bases at J, leaving 5 bases unmatched. The germline gives CDR1 MNHNY, CDR2 SVGAGI (reference sequence).

The chain combines TRBV5-3 with TRBJ1-2; 7 bases map to TRBD1. TRBV5-3 is sorted into the ORF group, with uncertain function. Trimming cost V 3 bases and J 5 bases; bases outside gene matches: 16. The CDR3 loop spans 17 amino acids. This CDR3 reads CARSYRGGDGKAYGYTF. The CDR3 DNA is TGTGCCAGAAGCTACAGGGGCGGGGATGGTAAGGCGTATGGCTACACCTTC.

The chain couples TRBV19 to TRBJ1-4; D perhaps matches TRBD1 (5 bases). V dropped 7 bases and J dropped 3 bases, with 12 bases sitting between them. This CDR3 is 14 amino acids long. Germline loops: CDR1 LNHDA, CDR2 SQIVND (reference sequence). CDR3 amino acids: CASTRGGSNEKLFF. The CDR3 nucleotides are TGTGCCAGTACCCGGGGGGGTTCTAATGAAAAACTGTTTTTT. Complete variable domain (other parts from reference TRBV19 and TRBJ1-4): DGGITQSPKYLFRKEGQNVTLSCEQNLNHDAMYWYRQDPGQGLRLIYYSQIVNDFQKGDIAEGYSVSREKKESFPLTVTSAQKNPTAFYLCASTRGGSNEKLFFGSGTQLSVL.

The genes are TRBV4-3 and TRBJ1-1, with D tentatively TRBD1 (5 bases). Trimming took 0 bases from V and 6 from J, leaving 20 bases between them. Germline CDR1 is LGHNA and CDR2 is YSLEER. This CDR3 has 17 residues. CDR3 nucleotide sequence: TGCGCCAGCAGCCAAGATCGGGGCACGCGGGGATCCCCTGAAGCTTTCTTT. Residues: CASSQDRGTRGSPEAFF.

This clone appeared a few times. V and J are TRBV18 and TRBJ1-1; 8 nucleotides match TRBD1. The CDR3 contains 16 residues. V shed 3 bases and J 4 bases; nucleotides not matched to a gene: 10. Germline-derived CDR1 and CDR2 are KGHSH and LQKENI. CDR3 in amino acids: CASSPRTGIRGTEAFF. Written as DNA, the CDR3 is TGTGCCAGCTCACCCAGGACAGGGATTAGGGGCACTGAAGCTTTCTTT.

The genes are TRBV4-3 and TRBJ2-7; the match to TRBD2 covers 10 bases. V was clipped by 1 base and J by 4 bases; unmatched bases: 10. Germline V gene lookup returns CDR1 LGHNA and CDR2 YSLEER. The CDR3 length is 17 residues. The CDR3 region has the DNA TGCGCCAGCAGCCAAGGGAGCGGGGGGGCCGATCGGTACGAGCAGTACTTC. It is translated as CASSQGSGGADRYEQYF.

V is TRBV20-1 and J is TRBJ2-1, with 10 bases fitting TRBD2. V trimming: 6 bases; J trimming: 9 bases; junction bases outside the gene matches: 11. Germline CDR1 DFQATT, CDR2 SNEGSKA (reference sequence). The CDR3 is made up of 14 amino acids. The chain's CDR3 is CSASRTSGLFEQFF. CDR3 in DNA: TGCAGTGCCAGTCGGACTAGCGGTCTTTTTGAGCAGTTCTTC.

In the case of this clone: Other DNA sequences from this sample encode an identical CDR3 as well. The CDR3 DNA is TGTGCCAGCAGCTTCCAGGGATCCGGAAACACCATATATTTT. This sequence encodes CASSFQGSGNTIYF. The rearrangement joins TRBV7-9 to TRBJ1-3; maybe TRBD1 (5 bases). Germline V gene sequence: CDR1 SEHNR, CDR2 FQNEAQ (reference sequence). The CDR3 loop spans 14 amino acids. Deletions cut 3 bases from V and 4 bases from J, with 10 bases between.

The chain has TRBV3-1 (or the pseudogene TRBV3-2) and TRBJ1-1; the D gene is possibly TRBD1 (5 bases). The length of the CDR3 is 15 residues. V lost 5 bases, J lost 1 base, and 14 bases lay in between. Germline V gene data show CDR1 as LGHDT and CDR2 as YNNKEL (reference sequence). The CDR3 bases are TGTGCCAGCAGCTTCTGGGGGGGATCGAACACTGAAGCTTTCTTT. Translating it yields CASSFWGGSNTEAFF.

The chain has TRBV10-1 and TRBJ1-2, with D possibly being TRBD1 (6 bases). The CDR3 length is 11 residues. Trimming removed 9 bases from V and 8 bases from J, with 13 bases in between. Looked up from germline, CDR1 is WNHNN and CDR2 is SYGVQD (reference sequence). Here the CDR3 reads CARSGVGGYTF. For the CDR3, the DNA is TGCGCCAGATCAGGGGTAGGAGGCTACACCTTC.

This sequence joins TRBV6-6 and TRBJ2-7; 8 bases match TRBD1. Germline assignment: CDR1 MNHNY and CDR2 SVGAGI (reference sequence). J was trimmed by 2 bases and V by 6 bases; bases with no gene match: 12. This CDR3 has 16 amino acids. The CDR3 region has the DNA TGTGCCAGCAGCTCCACTCGACAGGGGCAAACCTACGAGCAGTACTTC. This codes for CASSSTRQGQTYEQYF.

The chain recombines TRBV6-5 with TRBJ2-1, with D perhaps matching TRBD2 (5 bases). The germline V and J ends were trimmed by 4 bases and 0 bases, with 13 bases remaining between them. CDR3 length: 16 amino acids. In germline, CDR1 is MNHEY, CDR2 SVGAGI. CDR3 nucleotides: TGTGCCAGCAGTTCCCGAGAGGGTAGCTCCTACAATGAGCAGTTCTTC. As protein: CASSSREGSSYNEQFF.

This chain connects TRBV28 to TRBJ2-1; 7 bases fit TRBD1. Germline V CDR1 and CDR2: MDHEN, SYDVKM. J lost 7 bases, V lost 2 bases, and 2 bases had no gene match. The CDR3 contains 13 residues. CDR3 region: CASSLGTVNEQFF. For the CDR3, the DNA is TGTGCCAGCAGTTTAGGGACAGTTAATGAGCAGTTCTTC.

The chain recombines TRBV6-1 with TRBJ1-3; TRBD1 is a possible D gene (6 bases). The CDR3 consists of 16 residues. Trimming took off 2 bases at V and 4 bases at J, with 15 bases between the two ends. CDR1 and CDR2 (germline): MNHNS, SASEGT. CDR3 sequence (DNA): TGTGCCAGCAGTGAAAGGAACAGGGCTACCGGAAACACCATATATTTT. This gives the protein CASSERNRATGNTIYF.

In its sample, this clone was seen once. V usage is TRBV29-1 and J usage is TRBJ1-2; 11 positions match TRBD1. Germline lookup yields CDR1 SQVTM and CDR2 ANQGSEA. J lost 7 bases, V lost 4 bases, and 8 bases had no gene match. The CDR3 is 14 amino acids. In nucleotides, the CDR3 is TGCAGCGTTGGGGGGACAGGGGGAGCCTTTGGCTACACCTTC. This codes for CSVGGTGGAFGYTF. The variable domain in full, completed from reference TRBV29-1 and TRBJ1-2, reads SAVISQKPSRDICQRGTSLTIQCQVDSQVTMMFWYRQQPGQSLTLIATANQGSEATYESGFVIDKFPISRPNLTFSTLTVSNMSPEDSSIYLCSVGGTGGAFGYTFGSGTRLTVV.

This chain connects TRBV5-4 to TRBJ2-2; TRBD2 aligns across 13 bases. Per germline, CDR1 SGHNT and CDR2 YYREEE (reference sequence). V shed 4 bases, J shed 7 bases, and the junction held 10 bases outside the gene matches. The length of the CDR3 is 17 residues. The CDR3: CASSAKLAGGLDGELFF. In DNA form, the CDR3 reads TGTGCCAGCAGCGCGAAACTAGCGGGAGGGCTTGACGGGGAGCTGTTTTTT.

This chain connects TRBV5-6 to TRBJ2-7; maybe TRBD1 (5 bases). The CDR3 spans 13 residues. The V gene lost 7 bases and the J gene lost 4 bases, with 15 bases spanning the gap. Germline-derived CDR1 and CDR2 are SGHDT and YYEEEE. The CDR3 nucleotides read TGTGCCAGCTGTCTGGGGCCTTCGTACGAGCAGTACTTC. Amino acids: CASCLGPSYEQYF.